The T cell receptor (beta chain) under discussion was sequenced for a study of blood T cells in healthy people across ages. Donors were healthy Caucasian individuals from Russia aged about 6 to 100. The second PCR ran roughly 6 to 11 cycles with a sample-barcoded 5' primer and J-beta primers. Researchers report that each sample yielded at least 3 million CDR3-containing paired-end reads. One entry per CDR3 protein, called by TCRdb with MiXCR from the 5' RACE reads. The top ten clones hold 7.7% of a sample with about 1.7 million distinct CDR3 sequences, roughly 30% of them seen once. CDR3 size: 13 residues. CDR1 KGHDR and CDR2 SFDVKD come from the germline V gene. J gave up 8 bases and V 3 bases, and 3 bases lay outside the gene matches.

This rearrangement joins TRBV24-1 to TRBJ2-1; TRBD1 matches at 7 bases. The origin of this receptor is a woman aged 25 to 39 in good health. The sample comprised blood. CDR3 bases: TGTGCCACCAGTGATCACAGGGGCCATGAGCAGTTCTTC. Protein: CATSDHRGHEQFF.